What follows describes a single TCR beta chain. Assay used: immunoSEQ multiplex PCR; TCRdb lists only in-frame clones, some missing. Here the sample spans 250,000 to 400,000 clones, around 85% being singletons. Germline trimming cut 4 bases from V and 4 bases from J; bases unmatched to any gene: 4. Germline assignment: CDR1 SEHNR and CDR2 FQNEAQ (reference sequence). CDR3 length equals 15 residues. The record originates from a study of blood T cell repertoires in COVID-19. The receptor was isolated from a woman in her twenties or thirties who had been exposed to COVID-19. The chain employs TRBV7-9 and TRBJ2-3; TRBD2 matches 11 bases. Sample: PBMCs or T cells enriched from blood (not recorded which). The CDR3 loop reads CASSSTSGSADTQYF. In DNA, the CDR3 is TGTGCCAGCAGCTCCACTAGCGGGAGCGCAGATACGCAGTATTTT.